Below, 13 T cell receptor beta chains from the same sample are listed, as sequenced in a study of T-cell memory formation after mild COVID-19. TCRdb processed the 5' RACE reads anew with MiXCR; each CDR3 protein has one entry. This sample yields about 560,000 distinct CDR3 sequences, of which about 20% are seen a single time; 12% belongs to the top ten. The sample consisted of PBMCs or a T cell subset sorted from them (not recorded which). These receptors came from an adult woman who had mild COVID-19 (a few samples of this study predate the infection). Cell type and time point are not known.

This clonotype has ten or more counts. V is TRBV7-2 and J is TRBJ2-5; 7 nucleotides match TRBD2. V dropped 8 bases and J dropped 2; count of bases not matched to a gene: 5. Germline V CDR1 and CDR2: SGHTA, FQGNSA. The CDR3 sequence is 13 residues long. The CDR3 region is CASAGTIQETQYF. Written as DNA, the CDR3 is TGTGCCAGCGCTGGGACTATACAAGAGACCCAGTACTTC.

The rearrangement uses TRBV5-1 and TRBJ1-1; 7 bases fit TRBD1. CDR1 is SGHRS and CDR2 is YFSETQ in the germline V gene. The CDR3 length is 14 residues. J lost 0 bases, V lost 2 bases, and 1 base had no gene match. The CDR3 spells CASSFGTVNTEAFF. The CDR3 DNA follows: TGCGCCAGCAGCTTCGGGACAGTGAACACTGAAGCTTTCTTT.

The CDR3 DNA reads TGTGCCAGCGCTCCAGGCCAGAGTCTCGTTGCTTTCTTT. Its protein is CASAPGQSLVAFF. This chain connects TRBV4-2 to TRBJ1-1; D unclear. The germline gives CDR1 LGHNA, CDR2 YNFKEQ. The CDR3 length is 13 residues. The germline V and J ends were trimmed by 8 bases and 11 bases, with 21 bases remaining between them.

This sequence joins TRBV4-3 and TRBJ1-2; D not resolved. Germline loops: CDR1 LGHNA, CDR2 YSLEER. The CDR3 length is 15 residues. Between the trimmed V and J ends, which lost 0 bases and 8 bases, there was a span of 16 bases. CDR3 sequence (DNA): TGCGCCAGCAGCCAAGATCCCCTTCTAGGAAAAGGCTACACCTTC. The encoded protein is CASSQDPLLGKGYTF.

This clonotype showed up just a few times. The CDR3 DNA is TGTGCCAGCAGCTTAGGTCCTTCGGGTCGTTCACCCCTCCACTTT. This sequence encodes CASSLGPSGRSPLHF. This sequence joins TRBV7-2 and TRBJ1-6; D not resolved. Per the germline V gene, CDR1 is SGHTA and CDR2 is FQGNSA. The CDR3 is 15 amino acids. Trimming stripped 1 base from V and 9 bases from J, with 13 bases between. The variable domain in full, completed from reference TRBV7-2 and TRBJ1-6, reads GAGVSQSPSNKVTEKGKDVELRCDPISGHTALYWYRQSLGQGLEFLIYFQGNSAPDKSGLPSDRFSAERTGGSVSTLTIQRTQQEDSAVYLCASSLGPSGRSPLHFGNGTRLTVT.

This clonotype was observed at least ten times. The chain recombines TRBV12-3 or TRBV12-4 with TRBJ2-1, with TRBD2 matching over 8 bases. J was trimmed by 10 bases and V by 3 bases; bases with no gene match: 11. The CDR3 is made up of 15 amino acids. CDR3 residues: CASSFEVAGYWEQFF. The CDR3, as DNA: TGTGCCAGCAGTTTTGAGGTAGCGGGGTATTGGGAGCAGTTCTTC.

V gene TRBV18 combines with J gene TRBJ1-6; D unresolved. Trimming took 2 bases from V and 8 from J, leaving 7 bases between them. CDR1 and CDR2 (germline): KGHSH, LQKENI. The length of the CDR3 is 13 residues. The CDR3 loop reads CASSPNKDSPLHF. The CDR3 nucleotides are TGTGCCAGCTCACCAAACAAGGATTCACCCCTCCACTTT. Complete variable domain (other parts from reference TRBV18 and TRBJ1-6): NAGVMQNPRHLVRRRGQEARLRCSPMKGHSHVYWYRQLPEEGLKFMVYLQKENIIDESGMPKERFSAEFPKEGPSILRIQQVVRGDSAAYFCASSPNKDSPLHFGNGTRLTVT.

This chain links TRBV18 with TRBJ1-1, with D tentatively TRBD1 (6 bases). The germline V gene encodes CDR1 KGHSH and CDR2 LQKENI. This CDR3 has 16 amino acids. V was clipped by 4 bases and J by 6 bases, with 21 bases between them. CDR3 nucleotide sequence: TGTGCCAGCTCACGGCACCCCTACGAGGACAGCGCTGAAGCTTTCTTT. Translating it yields CASSRHPYEDSAEAFF.

This rearrangement joins TRBV7-8 to TRBJ2-3; D perhaps matches TRBD1 (5 bases). This CDR3 is built from 13 residues. V was pared by 2 bases and J by 6 bases, with 9 bases between. Germline CDR1 is SGHVS and CDR2 is FQNEAQ. DNA for the CDR3: TGTGCCAGCAGCTTATCCAGACAGGATACGCAGTATTTT. Protein sequence: CASSLSRQDTQYF.

This chain links TRBV5-1 with TRBJ1-2; 8 nucleotides align to TRBD1. This CDR3 contains 14 residues. The V segment lost 4 bases and the J segment 3 bases; nucleotides outside the gene matches: 5. The germline gives CDR1 SGHRS, CDR2 YFSETQ. The CDR3 here is CASSQDRADYGYTF. The CDR3, as DNA: TGCGCCAGCAGCCAGGACAGGGCGGACTATGGCTACACCTTC.

The chain carries TRBV20-1 and TRBJ2-1; 8 bases match TRBD2. The CDR3 spans 15 residues. Germline lookup yields CDR1 DFQATT and CDR2 SNEGSKA (reference sequence). V lost 3 bases, J lost 5 bases, and 9 bases stayed unmatched. In DNA form, the CDR3 reads TGCAGTGCTAGGGGCGTACTAGCGGCGAACAATGAGCAGTTCTTC. It translates to CSARGVLAANNEQFF.

J is TRBJ1-3 and V is TRBV7-2, with D perhaps matching TRBD1 (5 bases). CDR1 is SGHTA and CDR2 is FQGNSA in the germline V gene. The length of the CDR3 is 17 residues. V shed 1 base and J shed 0 bases, with 13 bases lying between them. CDR3 coding DNA: TGTGCCAGCAGCTTAGTCTTTGGGGGGGACTCTGGAAACACCATATATTTT. It translates to CASSLVFGGDSGNTIYF.

This clonotype was counted only a few times. V and J are TRBV29-1 and TRBJ2-5; D not certain. The germline V gene encodes CDR1 SQVTM and CDR2 ANQGSEA. Deletions cut 7 bases from V and 1 base from J, with 16 bases between. The CDR3 runs 14 residues. In DNA form, the CDR3 reads TGCAGCGCCCGCCTCGTCGGCAGCCAAGAGACCCAGTACTTC. It encodes CSARLVGSQETQYF.